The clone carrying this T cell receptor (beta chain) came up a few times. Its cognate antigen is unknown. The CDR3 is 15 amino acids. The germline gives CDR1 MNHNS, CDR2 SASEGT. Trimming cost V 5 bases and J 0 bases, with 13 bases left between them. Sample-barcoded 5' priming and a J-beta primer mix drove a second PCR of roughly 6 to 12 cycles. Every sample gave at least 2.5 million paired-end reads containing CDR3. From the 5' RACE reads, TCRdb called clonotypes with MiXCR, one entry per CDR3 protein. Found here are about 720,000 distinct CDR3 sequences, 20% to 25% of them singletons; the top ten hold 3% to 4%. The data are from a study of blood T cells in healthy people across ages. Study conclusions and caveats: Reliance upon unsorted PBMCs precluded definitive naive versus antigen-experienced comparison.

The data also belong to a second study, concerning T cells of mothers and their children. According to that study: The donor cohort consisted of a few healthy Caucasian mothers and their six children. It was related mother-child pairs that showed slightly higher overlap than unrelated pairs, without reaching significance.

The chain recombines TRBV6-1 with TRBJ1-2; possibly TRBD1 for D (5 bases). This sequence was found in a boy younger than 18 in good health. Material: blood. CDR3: CASSPLRQSNYGYTF. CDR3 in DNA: TGTGCCAGCAGTCCTTTACGACAGTCTAACTATGGCTACACCTTC.